The 13 T cell receptor beta chains presented below share a single source sample, sequenced in a study of T cell repertoires in cytomegalovirus infection. TCRdb reanalysed the reads using MiXCR and keeps one entry per CDR3 protein. The sample records around 70,000 distinct CDR3 sequences, more than 3% being singletons. The sample comprised PBMCs. These TCRs come from a human donor in good health (CMV status not recorded). Some clones in this sample may be carry-over from other donors' samples.

This clonotype was recorded many times. The chain is built from TRBV7-6 and TRBJ2-1; D is ambiguous. CDR3 length: 12 amino acids. CDR1 is SGHVS and CDR2 is FNYEAQ in the germline V gene. Trimming stripped 2 bases from V and 9 bases from J, with 8 bases between. The CDR3 sequence is CASSLIRTEQFF. CDR3 bases: TGTGCCAGCAGCTTAATTCGTACTGAGCAGTTCTTC.

The chain uses TRBV27 and TRBJ2-1, with D perhaps matching TRBD2 (6 bases). Deletions cut 6 bases from V and 10 bases from J, with 19 bases between. The CDR3 covers 14 residues. Germline V gene data show CDR1 as MNHEY and CDR2 as SMNVEV (reference sequence). Here the CDR3 reads CASSNTSGRKEQFF. The CDR3 DNA reads as TGTGCCAGCAGCAACACGTCGGGGAGGAAGGAGCAGTTCTTC.

This clonotype was recorded many times. This chain uses TRBV7-9 with TRBJ2-6; D is uncertain. Germline V CDR1 and CDR2: SEHNR, FQNEAQ (reference sequence). V lost 2 bases and J 9 bases, leaving 8 bases between the germline ends. The CDR3 consists of 13 residues. DNA for the CDR3: TGTGCCAGCAGCTTATGGGGTGTCAACGTCCTGACTTTC. Translation gives CASSLWGVNVLTF.

This clonotype was detected many times. This chain joins TRBV5-4 and TRBJ2-5; 12 positions agree with TRBD2. The CDR3 is made up of 15 amino acids. V trimming: 4 bases; J trimming: 4 bases; junction bases outside the gene matches: 5. Germline V gene data show CDR1 as SGHNT and CDR2 as YYREEE (reference sequence). CDR3 in DNA: TGTGCCAGCAGCAATCCGACTAGCGGGAGAGAGACCCAGTACTTC. Encoded protein: CASSNPTSGRETQYF.

This clonotype was seen at least ten times. The J gene is TRBJ2-1, the V gene TRBV19, with 7 positions matching TRBD2. Germline V gene sequence: CDR1 LNHDA, CDR2 SQIVND (reference sequence). V shed 4 bases, J shed 7 bases, and the junction held 13 bases outside the gene matches. The CDR3 is made up of 16 amino acids. The CDR3 DNA follows: TGTGCCAGTAGTACGGATCTGGGAGGGCAACTAAATGAGCAGTTCTTC. It specifies CASSTDLGGQLNEQFF.

This clonotype came up many times. This rearrangement joins TRBV6-5 to TRBJ2-1, with TRBD2 matching over 13 bases. CDR3 length: 16 residues. CDR1 MNHEY and CDR2 SVGAGI come from the germline V gene. After removal of 4 bases from V and 4 bases from J, the junction contained 4 bases not matched to a gene. In nucleotides, the CDR3 is TGTGCCAGCAGTTTGACGGGACTAGCGGGGTACAATGAGCAGTTCTTC. Translated: CASSLTGLAGYNEQFF.

This clonotype was found many times. This chain uses TRBV11-2 with TRBJ2-5; D might be TRBD2 (6 bases). V was trimmed by 5 bases and J by 5 bases, leaving 12 bases between them. Germline V lookup: CDR1 SGHAT, CDR2 FQNNGV. There are 13 residues in the CDR3. CDR3 nucleotide sequence: TGTGCCAGCAGCCGCGGGACTTGGGAGACCCAGTACTTC. This codes for CASSRGTWETQYF.

At least ten counts were recorded for this clonotype. The chain joins TRBV7-2 to TRBJ2-7; 13 bases align to TRBD2. There are 14 residues in the CDR3. V was pared by 5 bases and J by 6 bases, with 4 bases of the junction left unmatched. The germline gives CDR1 SGHTA, CDR2 FQGNSA. In nucleotides, the CDR3 is TGTGCCAGCAGCCCGGGACTAGCGGGGTTCGAGCAGTACTTC. Translation gives CASSPGLAGFEQYF.

The table lists this clonotype with many counts. The V call is TRBV6-5, the J call TRBJ1-2, with 11 bases lining up with TRBD1. Germline-derived CDR1 and CDR2 are MNHEY and SVGAGI. The junction had 11 bases not matched to a gene; V was cut back by 10 bases and J by 4 bases. CDR3 length: 15 residues. Here the CDR3 reads CATFRRDRGGYGYTF. The DNA of the CDR3 is TGTGCCACCTTCCGCCGGGACAGGGGGGGCTATGGCTACACCTTC.

This clonotype has ten or more counts. The chain links TRBV7-2 to TRBJ2-7; D is perhaps TRBD1 (6 bases). The CDR3 sequence is 13 residues long. The V gene lost 5 bases and the J gene lost 3 bases, with 11 bases spanning the gap. CDR1 SGHTA and CDR2 FQGNSA come from the germline V gene. CDR3 sequence: CASSMDRRYEQYF. Written as DNA, the CDR3 is TGTGCCAGCAGCATGGACAGACGCTACGAGCAGTACTTC.

There are many counts of this clonotype. The chain has TRBV7-4 and TRBJ1-1; no firm D call. V lost 5 bases and J lost 1, with 14 bases in between. CDR1 and CDR2 from the germline V gene are SGHVT and SQSDAQ. CDR3 length equals 15 residues. CDR3 nucleotide sequence: TGTGCCAGCAGCCCGGACGGACCTGAGAACACTGAAGCTTTCTTT. As protein: CASSPDGPENTEAFF.

This clonotype was seen repeatedly, ten times or more. V and J are TRBV7-6 and TRBJ1-6; 10 bases fit TRBD1. Germline V CDR1 and CDR2: SGHVS, FNYEAQ. The CDR3 is made up of 14 amino acids. The junction had 5 bases not matched to a gene; V was cut back by 6 bases and J by 9 bases. In nucleotides, the CDR3 is TGTGCCAGCAGTTTCCGGACAGGGGGTTCACCCCTCCACTTT. This codes for CASSFRTGGSPLHF.

Comments on this clonotype: This may stem from a read error, because a much larger clone lies one nucleotide away. Since no conserved phenylalanine or tryptophan closes the CDR3, a read error is the likely cause. It is unclear where the CDR3 begins or ends on the DNA, so no DNA is shown, and the CDR3 is as TCRdb lists it. The V call is TRBV7-2, the J call TRBJ2-1; TRBD1 is the table's D call, not checked against the DNA. The CDR3 comprises 14 residues, both ends counted. The germline CDR1 and CDR2 sequences are SGHTA and FQGNSA. The chain's CDR3 is CASSLVGGQGLAFY.